This entry describes one T cell receptor (beta chain). This clone appeared many times. Its antigen remains unidentified. No base qualities exist here, and no much larger clone lies one base off it. Other DNA sequences in this specimen translate into the identical CDR3. The data are from a study of metastatic and nonmetastatic thyroid tumors (dated by TCRdb to the early 2020s). A note on the overall study: Repertoires were compared across peripheral blood and tumor or nodule tissue samples from malignant and benign thyroid patients.

Beyond this particular receptor, the publication reports: In both blood and tumor samples, malignant tumors were reported to have significantly higher TCR beta diversity than benign nodules.

None of the patients had been given any treatment before thyroid surgery. Patient clinical samples collected from about 2011 to 2018 were retrospectively analysed using T-cell receptor beta sequencing. Library preparation used PCR. TCRdb shows the sequencer as Illumina HiSeq 4000. High-throughput sequencing was used to profile the TCR beta-chain CDR3 region of each patient. On the authors' methods: A classifier to discriminate distant-metastatic papillary thyroid cancer patients was built from CDR3 differences across clinicopathological groups. The Shannon index was used to measure repertoire diversity, and the Morisita-Horn index was used to measure how similar tumor and blood repertoires were. Using fastp at Q25 and MiXCR, TCRdb reprocessed the public reads and kept productive beta chains. TCRdb, rather than the study authors, made the V and J calls. The sample data list 80,000 to 85,000 clones, and roughly an eighth of these were observed just once. The top ten clones comprise 7% to 9% of the sample.

Input material: tumor tissue. This clonotype was sampled from a female donor with papillary thyroid cancer or a benign thyroid nodule (not recorded which). Some clones in this sample may be carry-over from other donors' samples.

The sequenced DNA: TGTGCCAGCTCACTGGACTGGCACACTGAAGCTTTCTTT. Translation gives CASSLDWHTEAFF. The receptor chain draws on TRBV18 and TRBJ1-1; no D segment can be confidently identified. From the germline V gene, CDR1 is KGHSH and CDR2 is LQKENI. The V and J ends are trimmed by 4 bases and 3 bases, leaving 9 bases between them. The CDR3 covers 13 residues, taking in both the cysteine and the phenylalanine. This entry keeps only the CDR3 DNA: 39 bases, framed from base 1.